The 25 T cell receptor beta chains below all came from one sample that was sequenced in a study of Tregs in tolerant kidney transplant recipients (dated by TCRdb to between 2017 and 2020). Transplants used related donors with nonmyeloablative bone marrow transplantation; mixed chimerism was transient in the human trials. Library construction relied on the immunoSEQ multiplex PCR assay. As stored in TCRdb, this immuneACCESS dataset retains in-frame rearrangements with V and J assigned. A fraction of the clones does not appear; measured against another copy, unresolved V genes explain less than half of the discrepancy, and the remainder lacks a known reason. The sample table contains fewer than 95,000 clones; only one count was recorded for approximately 93% of them. Jointly, the top ten make up roughly 1.7% of the sample. The sequencing used CD4+ T cells from blood (PBMCs), collected 12 months after the transplant. Receptor source: a human patient who received a combined kidney and bone marrow transplant. Some T cells present after a transplant may be cells of the graft donor.

This chain links TRBV5-1 with TRBJ2-1; TRBD1 agrees at 11 bases. With V trimmed by 3 bases and J by 10 bases, 6 bases remained unmatched. The germline V gene has CDR1 SGHRS and CDR2 YFSETQ. The CDR3 covers 14 residues. CDR3 sequence reads: CASSSGQGAGEQFF. The CDR3 coding sequence is TGCGCCAGCAGCTCAGGACAGGGGGCAGGGGAGCAGTTCTTC.

The chain employs TRBV18 and TRBJ2-7; 11 bases agree with TRBD2. The CDR3 runs to 16 residues. Per germline, CDR1 KGHSH and CDR2 LQKENI. V gave up 3 bases and J gave up 0 bases; unmatched junction bases: 4. The CDR3 reads CASSPFTSGSSYEQYF. CDR3 DNA: TGTGCCAGCTCACCCTTCACTAGCGGGAGCTCCTACGAGCAGTACTTC.

The V call is TRBV5-1, the J call TRBJ2-1, with 7 nucleotides matching TRBD1. V gave up 3 bases and J gave up 3 bases; unmatched junction bases: 6. The CDR3 has 15 residues. CDR1 is SGHRS and CDR2 is YFSETQ in the germline V gene. CDR3 in DNA: TGCGCCAGCAGCTCCAGACAGGGCCTCTACAATGAGCAGTTCTTC. The encoded protein is CASSSRQGLYNEQFF.

The genes are TRBV11-3 and TRBJ1-2, with TRBD1 matching over 7 bases. This CDR3 is 13 amino acids long. V lost 3 bases to trimming and J lost 6 bases; unmatched junction nucleotides: 4. Germline assignment: CDR1 SGHNT and CDR2 YENEEA. The CDR3 is CASSFTGDNGYTF. CDR3 DNA sequence: TGTGCCAGCAGCTTCACAGGGGATAATGGCTACACCTTC.

A single count supports this clone. The genes are TRBV6-1 and TRBJ1-5; 8 nucleotides align to TRBD1. Germline trimming cut 5 bases from V and 5 bases from J; bases unmatched to any gene: 5. Germline V gene sequence: CDR1 MNHNS, CDR2 SASEGT. CDR3 length: 14 amino acids. This CDR3 is CASSPTGGYQPQHF. The DNA for the CDR3 is TGTGCCAGCAGTCCTACAGGGGGGTATCAGCCCCAGCATTTT.

The chain is built from TRBV25-1 and TRBJ1-1, with 7 bases aligning to TRBD1. The CDR3 runs to 13 residues. V lost 4 bases and J lost 5; bases outside the gene matches: 4. Germline CDR1 reads MGHDK; CDR2 reads SYGVNS. For the CDR3, the DNA is TGTGCCAGCAGTGCGACAGGGCTTACTGAAGCTTTCTTT. Protein: CASSATGLTEAFF.

The J gene is TRBJ2-1, the V gene TRBV9, with 14 bases aligning to TRBD2. Germline assignment: CDR1 SGDLS and CDR2 YYNGEE. V trimming: 3 bases; J trimming: 7 bases; junction bases outside the gene matches: 3. The CDR3 sequence is 15 residues long. The chain's CDR3 is CASSGTSGRMNEQFF. In nucleotides, the CDR3 is TGTGCCAGCAGCGGGACTAGCGGGAGGATGAATGAGCAGTTCTTC.

The chain couples TRBV2 to TRBJ1-1, with D possibly TRBD1 on 5 matching bases. Trimming pared 11 bases from V and 2 bases from J, leaving 15 bases between. There are 13 residues in the CDR3. Per germline, CDR1 SNHLY and CDR2 FYNNEI. The CDR3 sequence: CAGGVGLNTEAFF. The CDR3 DNA sequence: TGTGCCGGGGGGGTGGGGTTAAACACTGAAGCTTTCTTT. Variable domain in full (rest from reference TRBV2 and TRBJ1-1): EPEVTQTPSHQVTQMGQEVILRCVPISNHLYFYWYRQILGQKVEFLVSFYNNEISEKSEIFDDQFSVERPDGSNFTLKIRSTKLEDSAMYFCAGGVGLNTEAFFGQGTRLTVV.

This rearrangement joins TRBV7-9 to TRBJ1-1; a possible D gene is TRBD1 (5 bases). The CDR3 consists of 13 residues. Trimming shortened V by 1 base and J by 3 bases, and 6 bases separated the two germline ends. Germline V lookup: CDR1 SEHNR, CDR2 FQNEAQ (reference sequence). For the CDR3, the DNA is TGTGCCAGCAGCTTAGTAGGGGACACTGAAGCTTTCTTT. It codes for CASSLVGDTEAFF.

This clone is a singleton in its sample. The chain couples TRBV6-6 to TRBJ2-1; 7 bases are shared with TRBD2. CDR1 and CDR2 from the germline V gene are MNHNY and SVGAGI (reference sequence). This CDR3 has 14 residues. Trimming cost V 2 bases and J 9 bases; bases outside gene matches: 7. CDR3: CASSYGGSGPEQFF. In DNA, the CDR3 is TGTGCCAGCAGTTACGGGGGTAGCGGGCCTGAGCAGTTCTTC.

The chain combines TRBV4-2 with TRBJ1-2; possibly TRBD1 for D (6 bases). Germline V gives CDR1 LGHNA, CDR2 YNFKEQ. CDR3 length: 20 amino acids. V lost 4 bases and J lost 2, with 29 bases in between. In DNA form, the CDR3 reads TGTGCCAGCAGCCCTTTGGAATATCGGACAGCCCCCCGTCTCAACTATGGCTACACCTTC. It codes for CASSPLEYRTAPRLNYGYTF.

This chain uses TRBV4-1 with TRBJ2-7, with D perhaps TRBD2 (5 bases). Germline CDR1 is MGHRA and CDR2 is YSYEKL. V was pared by 9 bases and J by 0 bases, with 12 bases between. The CDR3 runs 13 residues. This CDR3 reads CARKPGFSYEQYF. CDR3 nucleotide sequence: TGCGCCAGAAAACCGGGGTTCTCCTACGAGCAGTACTTC.

The V call is TRBV7-3, the J call TRBJ2-3, with D possibly TRBD2 on 5 matching bases. Trimming removed 3 bases at V and 14 bases at J, with 9 bases between. The CDR3 length is 10 residues. Germline V gene data show CDR1 as SGHTA and CDR2 as FQGTGA. CDR3 DNA: TGTGCCAGCAGCTTCGGGGTCTCGTATTTT. Translated: CASSFGVSYF. Full variable domain (missing parts from reference TRBV7-3 and TRBJ2-3): GAGVSQTPSNKVTEKGKYVELRCDPISGHTALYWYRQSLGQGPEFLIYFQGTGAADDSGLPNDRFFAVRPEGSVSTLKIQRTERGDSAVYLCASSFGVSYFGPGTRLTVL.

The chain uses TRBV27 and TRBJ2-6, with 8 bases identical to TRBD1. Germline V CDR1 and CDR2: MNHEY, SMNVEV (reference sequence). The CDR3 length is 16 residues. With 5 bases clipped from V and 0 bases from J, the junction kept 3 bases outside the gene matches. The CDR3 loop reads CASSNRGVSGANVLTF. The CDR3 region has the DNA TGTGCCAGCAGTAACAGGGGGGTCTCTGGGGCCAACGTCCTGACTTTC.

This chain links TRBV19 with TRBJ2-2; a possible D gene is TRBD2 (6 bases). The CDR3 contains 17 residues. Trimming took 5 bases from V and 3 from J, leaving 19 bases between them. The germline V gene encodes CDR1 LNHDA and CDR2 SQIVND (reference sequence). The CDR3 loop is CASSSNGRLGDTGELFF. In nucleotides, the CDR3 is TGTGCCAGTAGTTCCAATGGGCGACTAGGGGACACCGGGGAGCTGTTTTTT.

This chain uses TRBV11-2 with TRBJ1-2; D is unresolved. V lost 4 bases and J 5 bases, leaving 14 bases between the germline ends. The germline V gene has CDR1 SGHAT and CDR2 FQNNGV. This CDR3 has 14 amino acids. The chain's CDR3 is CASSYPGRQYGYTF. For the CDR3, the DNA is TGTGCCAGCAGCTACCCAGGCCGTCAGTATGGCTACACCTTC.

This clone was counted between two and nine times. The chain is built from TRBV4-3 and TRBJ1-2, with 11 bases fitting TRBD1. This CDR3 is built from 16 residues. V was pared by 5 bases and J by 6 bases, with 11 bases of the junction left unmatched. Germline CDR1 reads LGHNA; CDR2 reads YSLEER. The CDR3 loop reads CASSKDRGLRLDGYTF. DNA for the CDR3: TGCGCCAGCAGCAAGGACAGGGGGCTTCGACTAGATGGCTACACCTTC.

The rearrangement links TRBV5-4 to TRBJ1-2; unclear D gene. Deletions cut 3 bases from V and 1 base from J, with 13 bases between. From germline, CDR1 is SGHNT and CDR2 YYREEE (reference sequence). This CDR3 spans 15 amino acids. The CDR3 DNA reads as TGTGCCAGCAGCTCACAACAAACAGTTAACTATGGCTACACCTTC. Translating it yields CASSSQQTVNYGYTF.

V usage is TRBV5-6 and J usage is TRBJ1-3; D remains unclear. Germline V CDR1 and CDR2: SGHDT, YYEEEE. This CDR3 contains 13 residues. The germline V and J ends were trimmed by 4 bases and 2 bases, with 7 bases remaining between them. Written as DNA, the CDR3 is TGTGCCAGCAGCCTTTTAGCTGGAAACACCATATATTTT. Translated, it gives CASSLLAGNTIYF.

This clone has only a few counts. This chain links TRBV4-2 with TRBJ2-2; the match to TRBD2 covers 8 bases. J was trimmed by 7 bases and V by 2 bases; bases with no gene match: 6. This CDR3 comprises 15 residues. Germline CDR1 is LGHNA and CDR2 is YNFKEQ. The CDR3 nucleotides are TGTGCCAGCAGCCAACCGCGGGGGGAGGGCGGGGAGCTGTTTTTT. This translates into CASSQPRGEGGELFF.

The J gene is TRBJ2-1, the V gene TRBV28; the match to TRBD2 covers 13 bases. V was pared by 4 bases and J by 4 bases, with 4 bases of the junction left unmatched. CDR1 is MDHEN and CDR2 is SYDVKM in the germline V gene. The CDR3 spans 16 residues. CDR3 loop: CASSSRTSGGYNEQFF. CDR3 nucleotides: TGTGCCAGCAGTTCTCGGACTAGCGGGGGATACAATGAGCAGTTCTTC.

The chain is built from TRBV18 and TRBJ2-1, with unresolved D. The V and J ends lost 6 bases and 0 bases respectively, with 12 bases between them. Germline CDR1 is KGHSH and CDR2 is LQKENI. This CDR3 has 15 residues. In DNA form, the CDR3 reads TGTGCCAGCTCCCCGACTGTCAGCTCCTACAATGAGCAGTTCTTC. This encodes CASSPTVSSYNEQFF.

J is TRBJ1-6 and V is TRBV9; TRBD1 aligns across 8 bases. The CDR3 runs 15 residues. Trimming took 3 bases from V and 10 from J; bases not matched to a gene: 9. CDR1 is SGDLS, CDR2 YYNGEE, per germline. The CDR3 region has the DNA TGTGCCAGCAGCGGTGGGACAGGCGAAGGATCACCCCTCCACTTT. Protein: CASSGGTGEGSPLHF.

The V gene is TRBV19, the J gene TRBJ2-7; 7 nucleotides match TRBD1. V was clipped by 5 bases and J by 1 base; unmatched bases: 5. Germline V CDR1 and CDR2: LNHDA, SQIVND (reference sequence). There are 14 residues in the CDR3. CDR3 residues: CASSPGTVSYEQYF. Here the CDR3 DNA reads TGTGCCAGTAGTCCAGGGACAGTTTCCTACGAGCAGTACTTC. Filled out from reference TRBV19 and TRBJ2-7, the complete variable domain reads DGGITQSPKYLFRKEGQNVTLSCEQNLNHDAMYWYRQDPGQGLRLIYYSQIVNDFQKGDIAEGYSVSREKKESFPLTVTSAQKNPTAFYLCASSPGTVSYEQYFGPGTRLTVT.

The chain joins TRBV11-3 to TRBJ2-7; TRBD2 is a possible D gene (5 bases). The V and J ends lost 4 bases and 0 bases respectively, with 16 bases between them. The CDR3 has 16 amino acids. The germline V gene has CDR1 SGHNT and CDR2 YENEEA. This chain's CDR3 is CASSYPQPGSSYEQYF. The CDR3 bases are TGTGCCAGCAGCTACCCCCAACCTGGGAGCTCCTACGAGCAGTACTTC.